This T cell receptor (beta chain) stems from a study of regulatory T cells in long-lasting Graves disease. On the study more broadly: Antithyroid drugs had been taken under 3 months by newly diagnosed Graves' patients. Study-wide results and limits: Newly diagnosed disease favored TRBV20-1 and TRBJ2-1 over persistent disease. The study found lower TCR diversity in persistent Graves' patients than in newly diagnosed ones.

This clonotype was observed many times. The antigen remains unidentified. Noted time point: newly diagnosed GD, antithyroid drugs for less than 3 months. After RNA was extracted from PBMCs, the TCR library was made from it. The germline gives CDR1 KGHDR, CDR2 SFDVKD. J gave up 2 bases and V 5 bases, and 8 bases lay outside the gene matches. This CDR3 region has 17 residues. To make TCR beta libraries, researchers used iRepertoire HTBI primers and Arm-PCR of CDR3 regions. TCRdb reprocessed the multiplex PCR reads via MiXCR and lists one record per CDR3 protein. Of more than 350,000 distinct CDR3 sequences listed, approximately 15% were seen once; the top ten hold around 15%. This sample also appeared in a second study, on T cells in Graves' hyperthyroidism and ophthalmopathy.

Sequencing was performed on peripheral blood mononuclear cells (PBMCs), taken at new diagnosis, from a patient treated with antithyroid drugs. This chain links TRBV24-1 with TRBJ2-3, with 11 bases that match TRBD2. The sequence came from a woman aged 25 to 45 with Graves disease. CDR3 DNA sequence: TGTGCCACCAGTGGACCGGGACTAGCGGCCTACACAGATACGCAGTATTTT. Translating gives CATSGPGLAAYTDTQYF.